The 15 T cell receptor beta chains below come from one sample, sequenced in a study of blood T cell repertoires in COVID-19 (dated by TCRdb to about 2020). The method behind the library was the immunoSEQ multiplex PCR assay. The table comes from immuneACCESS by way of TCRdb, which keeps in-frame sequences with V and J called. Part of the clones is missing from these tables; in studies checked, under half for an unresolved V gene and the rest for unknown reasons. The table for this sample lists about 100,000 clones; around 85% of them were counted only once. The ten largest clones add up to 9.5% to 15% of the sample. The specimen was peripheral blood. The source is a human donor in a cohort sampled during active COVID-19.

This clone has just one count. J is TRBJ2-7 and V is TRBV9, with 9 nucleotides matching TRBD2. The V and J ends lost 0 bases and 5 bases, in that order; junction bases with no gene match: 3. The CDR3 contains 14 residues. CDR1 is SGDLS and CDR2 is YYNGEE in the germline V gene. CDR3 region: CASSVARTSDEQYF. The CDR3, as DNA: TGTGCCAGCAGCGTAGCGAGGACTAGCGACGAGCAGTACTTC.

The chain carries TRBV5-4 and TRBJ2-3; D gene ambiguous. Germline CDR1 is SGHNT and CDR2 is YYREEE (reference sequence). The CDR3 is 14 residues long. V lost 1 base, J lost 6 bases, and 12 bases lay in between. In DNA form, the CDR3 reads TGTGCCAGCAGCTTGTATCGGTTCGAGGATACGCAGTATTTT. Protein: CASSLYRFEDTQYF.

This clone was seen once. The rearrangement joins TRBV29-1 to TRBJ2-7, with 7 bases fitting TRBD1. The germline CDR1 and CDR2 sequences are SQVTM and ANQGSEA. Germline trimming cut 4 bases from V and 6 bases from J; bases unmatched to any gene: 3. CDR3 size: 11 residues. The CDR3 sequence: CSVGQGLEQYF. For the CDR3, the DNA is TGCAGCGTTGGACAGGGCCTCGAGCAGTACTTC.

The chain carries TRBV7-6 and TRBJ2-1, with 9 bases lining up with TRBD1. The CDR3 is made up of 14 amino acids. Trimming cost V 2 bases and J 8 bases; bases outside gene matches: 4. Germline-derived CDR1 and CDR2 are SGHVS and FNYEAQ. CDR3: CASSLRTGADEQFF. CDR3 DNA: TGTGCCAGCAGCTTAAGGACAGGGGCGGATGAGCAGTTCTTC.

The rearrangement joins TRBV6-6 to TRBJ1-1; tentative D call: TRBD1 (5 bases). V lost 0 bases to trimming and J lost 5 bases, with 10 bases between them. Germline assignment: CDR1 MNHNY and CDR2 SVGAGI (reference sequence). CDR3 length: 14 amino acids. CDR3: CASSYSGGGTEAFF. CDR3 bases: TGTGCCAGCAGTTACTCCGGGGGTGGAACTGAAGCTTTCTTT.

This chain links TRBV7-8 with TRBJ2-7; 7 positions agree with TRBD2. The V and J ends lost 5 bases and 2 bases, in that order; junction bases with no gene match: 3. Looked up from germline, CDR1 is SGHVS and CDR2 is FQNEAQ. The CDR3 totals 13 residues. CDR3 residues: CASSRTSTYEQYF. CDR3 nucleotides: TGTGCCAGCAGCAGGACTAGTACCTACGAGCAGTACTTC.

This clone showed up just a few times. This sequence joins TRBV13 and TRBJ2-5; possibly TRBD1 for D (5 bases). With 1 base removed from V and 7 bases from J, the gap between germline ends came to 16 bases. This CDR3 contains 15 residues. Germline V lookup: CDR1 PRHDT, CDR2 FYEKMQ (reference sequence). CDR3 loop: CASSLEAGAGGTQYF. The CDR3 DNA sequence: TGTGCCAGCAGCTTAGAGGCTGGGGCAGGCGGGACCCAGTACTTC.

The CDR3 here is CASRFREGYGYTF. The CDR3 DNA reads TGTGCCAGTAGGTTTCGGGAGGGCTATGGCTACACCTTC. The J gene is TRBJ1-2, the V gene TRBV19; no clear D gene. Germline CDR1 reads LNHDA; CDR2 reads SQIVND (reference sequence). The germline V and J ends were trimmed by 6 bases and 4 bases, with 12 bases remaining between them. This CDR3 is built from 13 residues. Supplemented by reference TRBV19 and TRBJ1-2, the full variable domain reads DGGITQSPKYLFRKEGQNVTLSCEQNLNHDAMYWYRQDPGQGLRLIYYSQIVNDFQKGDIAEGYSVSREKKESFPLTVTSAQKNPTAFYLCASRFREGYGYTFGSGTRLTVV.

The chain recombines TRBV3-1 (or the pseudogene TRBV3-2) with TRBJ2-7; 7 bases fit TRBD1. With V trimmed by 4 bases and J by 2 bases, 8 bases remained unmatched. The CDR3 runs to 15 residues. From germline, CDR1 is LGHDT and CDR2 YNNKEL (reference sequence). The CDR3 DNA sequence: TGTGCCAGCAGCCGGAGTTTCGGGACAGCCTACGAGCAGTACTTC. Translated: CASSRSFGTAYEQYF.

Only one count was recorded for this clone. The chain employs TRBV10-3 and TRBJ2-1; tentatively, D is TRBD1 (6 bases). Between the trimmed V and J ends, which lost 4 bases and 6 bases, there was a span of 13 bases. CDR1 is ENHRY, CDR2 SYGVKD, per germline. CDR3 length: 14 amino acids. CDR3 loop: CAISAQGRPNEQFF. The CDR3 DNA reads TGTGCCATCAGTGCACAGGGAAGGCCCAATGAGCAGTTCTTC.

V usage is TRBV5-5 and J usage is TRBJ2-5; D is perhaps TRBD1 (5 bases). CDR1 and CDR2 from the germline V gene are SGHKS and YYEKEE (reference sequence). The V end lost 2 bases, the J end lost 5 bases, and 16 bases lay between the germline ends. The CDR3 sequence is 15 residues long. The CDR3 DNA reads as TGTGCCAGCAGCTTCGAGGCACTTAAGGGGGAGACCCAGTACTTC. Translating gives CASSFEALKGETQYF. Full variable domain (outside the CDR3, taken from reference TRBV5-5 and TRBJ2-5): DAGVTQSPTHLIKTRGQQVTLRCSPISGHKSVSWYQQVLGQGPQFIFQYYEKEERGRGNFPDRFSARQFPNYSSELNVNALLLGDSALYLCASSFEALKGETQYFGPGTRLLVL.

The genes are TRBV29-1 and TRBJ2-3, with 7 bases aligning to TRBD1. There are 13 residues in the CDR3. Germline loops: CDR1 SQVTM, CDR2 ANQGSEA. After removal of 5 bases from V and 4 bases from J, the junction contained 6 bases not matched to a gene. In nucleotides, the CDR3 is TGCAGCGTTCATAACAGGGGTGCAGATACGCAGTATTTT. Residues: CSVHNRGADTQYF.

CDR3 DNA: TGTGCCAGCAGTTACGGACTTGAGACCCAGTACTTC. This gives the protein CASSYGLETQYF. V and J are TRBV6-2 or TRBV6-3 and TRBJ2-5, with a weak D call TRBD2 (5 bases). Trimming took 2 bases from V and 5 from J, leaving 6 bases between them. CDR3 length: 12 amino acids. Germline V lookup: CDR1 MNHEY, CDR2 SVGEGT.

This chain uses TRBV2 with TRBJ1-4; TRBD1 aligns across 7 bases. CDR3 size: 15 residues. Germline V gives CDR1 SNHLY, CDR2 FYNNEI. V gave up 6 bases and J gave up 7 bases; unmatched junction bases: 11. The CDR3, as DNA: TGTGCCAGCAGAATTACAGGGGTGTCGGGTGAAAAACTGTTTTTT. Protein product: CASRITGVSGEKLFF.

For the CDR3, the DNA is TGTGCCATCAGTGAGACAAAACAGGGATTTCATCAGCCCCAGCATTTT. As protein: CAISETKQGFHQPQHF. The chain uses TRBV10-3 and TRBJ1-5, with D tentatively TRBD1 (6 bases). The germline V gene encodes CDR1 ENHRY and CDR2 SYGVKD. This CDR3 spans 16 amino acids. V lost 2 bases and J 5 bases, leaving 16 bases between the germline ends.